This is a list of T cell receptor beta chains from one sample in a study of T cell responses to AZD1222 COVID-19 vaccine. Clones were sequenced by immunoSEQ multiplex PCR, and TCRdb holds only the in-frame ones, with some missing. Of 200,000 or so clones listed, around 93% were seen once; the top ten hold approximately 1%. Sequencing used peripheral blood, obtained on day 0 of MenACWY control vaccination. The receptor set was obtained from an adult in good health. Both conserved end residues are part of each CDR3. The D gene is left open where the match is weak. The size entry is marked missing in some rows and otherwise reads once, few, many or a size class.

D gene	V gene	J gene	clone size	CDR3 protein	CDR3 DNA
.	TRBV11-2	TRBJ1-4	.	CASSLDPDATNEKLFF	TGTGCCAGCAGCTTAGACCCAGACGCAACTAATGAAAAACTGTTTTTT
.	TRBV15	TRBJ2-1	.	CATSSLGGFYNEQFF	TGTGCCACCAGCAGCCTGGGCGGATTTTACAATGAGCAGTTCTTC
TRBD1	TRBV6-1	TRBJ1-2	.	CASSEVRTGGGYTF	TGTGCCAGCAGTGAAGTGAGGACAGGGGGCGGCTACACCTTC
TRBD2	TRBV5-1	TRBJ2-3	.	CASSGAGGSTDTQYF	TGCGCCAGCAGCGGAGCGGGGGGTAGCACAGATACGCAGTATTTT
TRBD1	TRBV10-3	TRBJ1-1	.	CAISESFGTGNTEAFF	TGTGCCATCAGTGAGTCCTTTGGGACAGGGAACACTGAAGCTTTCTTT
.	TRBV5-1	TRBJ1-4	few	CASSNLPPTGVQTATNEKLFF	TGCGCCAGCAGCAATCTCCCTCCTACAGGTGTTCAAACGGCAACTAATGAAAAACTGTTTTTT
.	TRBV12-3/TRBV12-4	TRBJ1-1	.	CASSGRMNTEAFF	TGTGCCAGCAGTGGCCGCATGAACACTGAAGCTTTCTTT
TRBD1	TRBV12-3/TRBV12-4	TRBJ1-3	.	CASSWDRGNTIYF	TGTGCCAGCAGTTGGGACAGGGGAAACACCATATATTTT
.	TRBV4-1	TRBJ2-7	.	CASSLEGGSYEQYF	TGCGCCAGCAGCCTCGAGGGGGGCTCCTACGAGCAGTACTTC
.	TRBV3-1/TRBV3-2	TRBJ1-1	few	CASKETGFRTEAFF	TGTGCCAGCAAGGAGACAGGTTTCCGGACTGAAGCTTTCTTT
.	TRBV3-1/TRBV3-2	TRBJ1-4	.	CASRPRGAKYEKLFF	TGTGCCAGCAGACCCCGGGGGGCTAAGTATGAAAAACTGTTTTTT
.	TRBV2	TRBJ1-4	.	CASSAVGLFF	TGTGCCAGCAGCGCGGTAGGACTGTTTTTT
.	TRBV5-6	TRBJ2-7	.	CASSRGTVYEQYF	TGTGCCAGCAGCCGCGGGACGGTCTACGAGCAGTACTTC
.	TRBV18	TRBJ1-5	.	CASSPFGPGGNQPQHF	TGTGCCAGCTCACCATTCGGCCCAGGAGGTAATCAGCCCCAGCATTTT
.	TRBV3-1/TRBV3-2	TRBJ1-3	.	CASSPRGRNTIYF	TGTGCCAGCAGCCCAAGGGGAAGAAACACCATATATTTT
.	TRBV29-1	TRBJ1-4	once	CSVKGEGKLFF	TGCAGCGTTAAGGGGGAGGGAAAACTGTTTTTT
.	TRBV5-6	TRBJ1-5	.	CASSFAGGENQPQHF	TGTGCCAGCAGCTTCGCTGGGGGCGAAAATCAGCCCCAGCATTTT
.	TRBV11-2	TRBJ1-5	.	CASSLAGEGGQPQHF	TGTGCCAGCAGCTTAGCTGGGGAAGGGGGTCAGCCCCAGCATTTT
TRBD1	TRBV5-1	TRBJ1-6	.	CASSLQGAGNSPLHF	TGCGCCAGCAGCTTACAGGGGGCAGGCAATTCACCCCTCCACTTT
TRBD2	TRBV5-4	TRBJ2-1	.	CASSPPGLAAYNEQFF	TGTGCCAGCAGTCCCCCGGGACTAGCGGCCTACAATGAGCAGTTCTTC
.	TRBV5-8	TRBJ1-6	few	CASSLGNRNSPLHF	TGTGCCAGCAGCTTGGGAAATCGTAATTCACCCCTCCACTTT
.	TRBV3-1/TRBV3-2	TRBJ1-1	once	CASSQYGGDTEAFF	TGTGCCAGCAGCCAATACGGGGGGGACACTGAAGCTTTCTTT
.	TRBV19	TRBJ1-6	.	CASSSPFTGYSPLHF	TGTGCCAGTAGTAGCCCATTCACAGGGTATTCACCCCTCCACTTT
.	TRBV6-2/TRBV6-3	TRBJ2-3	.	CASSPTGAGWSYF	TGTGCCAGCAGCCCGACGGGGGCAGGGTGGTCGTATTTT
.	TRBV11-2	TRBJ1-5	.	CASSLGARFSNQPQHF	TGTGCCAGCAGCCTAGGGGCCAGGTTTAGCAATCAGCCCCAGCATTTT
.	TRBV6-5	TRBJ1-5	.	CASTRTDSNQPQHF	TGTGCCAGCACACGGACAGATAGCAATCAGCCCCAGCATTTT
.	TRBV6-5	TRBJ1-2	.	CASSQTEGYGYTF	TGTGCCAGCAGCCAGACAGAAGGCTATGGCTACACCTTC
.	TRBV30	TRBJ1-4	.	CAWSVVNEKLFF	TGTGCCTGGAGTGTCGTCAATGAAAAACTGTTTTTT
.	TRBV9	TRBJ2-5	.	CASSLSGQLQETQYF	TGTGCCAGCAGCCTCTCCGGACAGCTTCAAGAGACCCAGTACTTC
TRBD1	TRBV4-2	TRBJ1-5	.	CASSQGQGLDQPQHF	TGTGCCAGCAGCCAAGGACAGGGGCTAGATCAGCCCCAGCATTTT
.	TRBV15	TRBJ1-1	.	CATSRDRREGTFF	TGTGCCACCAGCAGAGATCGGCGGGAAGGTACTTTCTTT
.	TRBV6-2/TRBV6-3	TRBJ1-2	.	CASSYSNERNSLNYGYTF	TGTGCCAGCAGTTACTCGAATGAAAGAAACAGTCTTAACTATGGCTACACCTTC
.	TRBV7-6	TRBJ2-3	.	CASSQADTQYF	TGTGCCAGCAGCCAAGCAGATACGCAGTATTTT
.	TRBV12-5	TRBJ1-1	.	CASGLGAAYMNTEAFF	TGTGCTAGTGGTTTGGGGGCAGCCTACATGAACACTGAAGCTTTCTTT
.	TRBV5-4	TRBJ1-5	once	CASSFQGTNQPQHF	TGTGCCAGCAGCTTTCAGGGGACGAATCAGCCCCAGCATTTT
.	TRBV3-1/TRBV3-2	TRBJ1-4	.	CASSQQLGGGEGTNEKLFF	TGTGCCAGCAGCCAACAGCTCGGGGGGGGCGAGGGAACTAATGAAAAACTGTTTTTT
.	TRBV6-5	TRBJ1-2	.	CASRIEYGYTF	TGTGCCAGCAGGATAGAATATGGCTACACCTTC
.	TRBV6-2/TRBV6-3	TRBJ1-5	.	CASSYGAISNQPQHF	TGTGCCAGCAGTTACGGGGCGATAAGCAATCAGCCCCAGCATTTT
.	TRBV4-1	TRBJ1-6	.	CASSQDRVGPLHF	TGCGCCAGCAGCCAAGATCGTGTGGGACCCCTCCACTTT
.	TRBV7-2	TRBJ2-7	.	CASSLGYATPYF	TGTGCCAGCAGCCTGGGGTATGCGACTCCGTACTTC
TRBD2	TRBV5-1	TRBJ2-7	.	CASRPFPSGYEQYF	TGCGCCAGCAGACCTTTCCCTAGCGGCTACGAGCAGTACTTC
.	TRBV5-1	TRBJ1-2	.	CASSLDGAGNYGYTF	TGCGCCAGCAGCTTGGACGGGGCCGGGAACTATGGCTACACCTTC
.	TRBV6-1	TRBJ1-2	.	CASTPGQTLYGYTF	TGTGCCAGCACTCCCGGACAGACACTTTATGGCTACACCTTC
TRBD1	TRBV2	TRBJ1-1	.	CATRDRGNTEAFF	TGTGCCACCCGGGACAGGGGGAACACTGAAGCTTTCTTT
.	TRBV28	TRBJ1-6	.	CASRLRRFNSPLHF	TGTGCCAGCAGACTTCGACGGTTTAATTCACCCCTCCACTTT
.	TRBV5-6	TRBJ1-5	.	CASSFKFGQGFEPQHF	TGTGCCAGCAGCTTCAAATTCGGGCAGGGGTTTGAGCCCCAGCATTTT
TRBD1	TRBV10-2	TRBJ2-7	.	CASSVTGRTGEQYF	TGCGCCAGCAGTGTGACAGGGAGAACAGGCGAGCAGTACTTC
.	TRBV30	TRBJ2-1	.	CAWSVMGAGEQFF	TGTGCCTGGAGTGTGATGGGCGCTGGTGAGCAGTTCTTC
TRBD2	TRBV3-1/TRBV3-2	TRBJ2-1	.	CASSSELLAGGEQFF	TGTGCCAGCAGCTCCGAGTTACTAGCGGGGGGGGAGCAGTTCTTC
TRBD1	TRBV6-5	TRBJ2-1	.	CASSSGPGQANNEQFF	TGTGCCAGCAGTTCGGGCCCGGGACAGGCCAACAATGAGCAGTTCTTC
.	TRBV5-1	TRBJ1-3	.	CASSRDPGTSGNTIYF	TGCGCCAGCAGCCGCGACCCAGGGACCTCTGGAAACACCATATATTTT
TRBD1	TRBV5-1	TRBJ2-2	few	CASTQDRGIAGELFF	TGCGCCAGCACCCAGGACAGGGGGATCGCCGGGGAGCTGTTTTTT
.	TRBV25-1	TRBJ2-7	.	CASSLAGTLSDEQYF	TGTGCCAGCAGTCTCGCCGGGACACTCTCTGACGAGCAGTACTTC